This TCR beta chain was captured by sequencing in a study of high-grade serous ovarian cancer treatment subgroups. Tumor tissue was taken before any definitive surgery or chemotherapy was given. CDR3 length: 14 residues. The V segment lost 1 base and the J segment 0 bases; nucleotides outside the gene matches: 1. The germline V gene has CDR1 SGHRS and CDR2 YFSETQ. Assay used: immunoSEQ multiplex PCR; TCRdb lists only in-frame clones, some missing. Found here are about 4,900 clones, approximately 70% of them singletons; the top ten hold roughly 9.5%. The genes are TRBV5-1 and TRBJ2-7; 7 nucleotides agree with TRBD2. The sample taken for sequencing was tumor tissue. This TCR was sampled from a human donor with high-grade serous ovarian cancer. DNA for the CDR3: TGCGCCAGCAGCTTGCGCGGGGGCTCCTACGAGCAGTACTTC. Translation: CASSLRGGSYEQYF.